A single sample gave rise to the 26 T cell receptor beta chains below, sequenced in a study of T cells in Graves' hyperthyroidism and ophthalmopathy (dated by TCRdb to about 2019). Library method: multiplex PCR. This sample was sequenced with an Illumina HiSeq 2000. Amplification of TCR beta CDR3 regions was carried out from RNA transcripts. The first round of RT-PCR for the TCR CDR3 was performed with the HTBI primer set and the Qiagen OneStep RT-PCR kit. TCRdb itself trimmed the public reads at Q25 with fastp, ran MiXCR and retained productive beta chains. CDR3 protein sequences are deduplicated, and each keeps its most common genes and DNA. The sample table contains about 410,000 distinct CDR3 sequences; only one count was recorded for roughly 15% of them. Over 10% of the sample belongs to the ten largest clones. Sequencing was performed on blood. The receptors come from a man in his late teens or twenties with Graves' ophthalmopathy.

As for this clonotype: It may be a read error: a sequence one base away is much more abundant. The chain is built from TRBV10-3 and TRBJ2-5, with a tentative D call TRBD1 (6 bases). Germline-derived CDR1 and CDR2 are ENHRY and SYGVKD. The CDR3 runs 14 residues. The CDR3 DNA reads TGTGCCATCAGTAGGGGGTCCGGGGAAGAGGCCCAGTACTTC. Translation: CAISRGSGEEAQYF.

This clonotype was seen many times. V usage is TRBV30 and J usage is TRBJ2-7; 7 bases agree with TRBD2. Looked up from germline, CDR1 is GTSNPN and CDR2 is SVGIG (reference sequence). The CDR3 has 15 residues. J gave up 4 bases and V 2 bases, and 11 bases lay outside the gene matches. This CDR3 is CAWSSPGRERYEQYF. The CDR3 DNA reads TGTGCCTGGAGTTCCCCCGGGCGGGAGAGGTACGAGCAGTACTTC.

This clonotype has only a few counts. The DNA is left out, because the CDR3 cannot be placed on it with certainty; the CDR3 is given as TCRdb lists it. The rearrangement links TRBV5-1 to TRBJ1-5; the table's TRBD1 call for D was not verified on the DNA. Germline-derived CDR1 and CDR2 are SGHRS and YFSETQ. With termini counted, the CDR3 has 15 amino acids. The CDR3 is CASSFGPGGNQPQHF.

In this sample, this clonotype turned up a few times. The CDR3 loop is CSVPGQGAPGYGYTF. CDR3 in DNA: TGCAGCGTTCCGGGACAGGGGGCTCCGGGCTATGGCTACACCTTC. This chain uses TRBV29-1 with TRBJ1-2; 12 bases align to TRBD1. The CDR3 extends over 15 amino acids. The J segment lost 4 bases and the V segment lost 5 bases, leaving 8 bases of the junction unmatched. Germline loops: CDR1 SQVTM, CDR2 ANQGSEA.

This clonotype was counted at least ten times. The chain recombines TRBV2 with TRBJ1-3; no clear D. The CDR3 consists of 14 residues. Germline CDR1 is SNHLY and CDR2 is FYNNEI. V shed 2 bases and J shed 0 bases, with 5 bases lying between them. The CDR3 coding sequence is TGTGCCAGCAGTGAATTAGTCTCTGGAAACACCATATATTTT. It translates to CASSELVSGNTIYF.

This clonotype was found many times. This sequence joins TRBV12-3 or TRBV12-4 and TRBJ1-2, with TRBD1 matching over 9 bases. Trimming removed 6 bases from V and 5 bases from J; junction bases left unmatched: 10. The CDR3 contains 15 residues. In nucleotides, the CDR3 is TGTGCCAGCAGCTCTCCTAGACAGGGGGGATATGGCTACACCTTC. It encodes CASSSPRQGGYGYTF.

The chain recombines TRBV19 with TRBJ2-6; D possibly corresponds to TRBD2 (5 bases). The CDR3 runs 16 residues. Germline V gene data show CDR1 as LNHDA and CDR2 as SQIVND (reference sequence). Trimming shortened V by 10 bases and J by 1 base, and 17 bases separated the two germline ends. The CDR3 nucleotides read TGTGCCATCTCGGGGTTGATTGGGTCTGGGGCCAACGTCCTGACTTTC. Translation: CAISGLIGSGANVLTF.

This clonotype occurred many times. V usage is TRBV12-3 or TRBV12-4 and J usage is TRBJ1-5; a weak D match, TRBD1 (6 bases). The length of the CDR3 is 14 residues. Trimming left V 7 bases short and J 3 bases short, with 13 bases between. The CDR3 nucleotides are TGTGCCAGCACCACGGGGGGCCCCAATCAGCCCCAGCATTTT. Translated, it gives CASTTGGPNQPQHF.

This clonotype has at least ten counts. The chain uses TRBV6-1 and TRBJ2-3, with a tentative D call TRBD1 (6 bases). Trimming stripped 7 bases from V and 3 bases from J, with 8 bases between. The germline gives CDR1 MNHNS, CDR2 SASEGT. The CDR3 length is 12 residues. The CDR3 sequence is CASKGETDTQYF. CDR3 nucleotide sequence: TGTGCCAGCAAGGGGGAGACAGATACGCAGTATTTT.

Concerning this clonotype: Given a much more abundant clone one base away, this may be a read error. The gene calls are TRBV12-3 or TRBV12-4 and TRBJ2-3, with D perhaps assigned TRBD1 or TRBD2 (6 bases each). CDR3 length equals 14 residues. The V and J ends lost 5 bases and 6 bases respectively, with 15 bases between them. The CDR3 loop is CASSDPQGGDTQYF. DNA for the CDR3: TGTGCCAGCAGTGATCCACAGGGAGGCGATACGCAGTATTTT.

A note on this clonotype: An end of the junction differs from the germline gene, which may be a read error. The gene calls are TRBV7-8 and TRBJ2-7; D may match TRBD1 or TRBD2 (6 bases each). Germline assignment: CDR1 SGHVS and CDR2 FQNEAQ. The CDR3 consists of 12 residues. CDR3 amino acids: CASSSGAYEQHF. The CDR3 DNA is TGTGCCAGCAGCTCGGGGGCCTACGAGCAGCACTTC.

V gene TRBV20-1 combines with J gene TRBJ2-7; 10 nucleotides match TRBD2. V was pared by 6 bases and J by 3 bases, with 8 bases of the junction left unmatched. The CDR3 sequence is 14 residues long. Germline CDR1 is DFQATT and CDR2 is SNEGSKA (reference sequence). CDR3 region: CSAPLAGVYYEQYF. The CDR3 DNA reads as TGCAGTGCCCCCCTAGCGGGGGTTTACTACGAGCAGTACTTC.

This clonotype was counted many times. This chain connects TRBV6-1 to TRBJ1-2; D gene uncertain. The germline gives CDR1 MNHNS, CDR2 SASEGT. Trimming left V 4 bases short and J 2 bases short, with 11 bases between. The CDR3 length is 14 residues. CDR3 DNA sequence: TGTGCCAGCAGTGGAGAACCCGGGAACTATGGCTACACCTTC. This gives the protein CASSGEPGNYGYTF.

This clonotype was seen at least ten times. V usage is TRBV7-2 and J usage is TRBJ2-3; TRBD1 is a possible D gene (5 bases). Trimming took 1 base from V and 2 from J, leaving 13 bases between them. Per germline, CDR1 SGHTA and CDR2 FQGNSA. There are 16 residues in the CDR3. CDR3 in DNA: TGTGCCAGCAGCTTAGACAGGCGAAGAATCACAGATACGCAGTATTTT. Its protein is CASSLDRRRITDTQYF.

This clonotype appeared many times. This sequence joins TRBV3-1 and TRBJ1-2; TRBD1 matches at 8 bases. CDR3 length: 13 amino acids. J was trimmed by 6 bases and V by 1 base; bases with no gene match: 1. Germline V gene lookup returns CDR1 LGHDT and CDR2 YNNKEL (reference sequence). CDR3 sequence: CASSQGQGHGYTF. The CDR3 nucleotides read TGTGCCAGCAGCCAAGGACAGGGGCATGGCTACACCTTC.

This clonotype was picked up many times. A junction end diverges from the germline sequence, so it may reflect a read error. Here the CDR3 DNA reads TGTGCCAGCAGGGAAGGGGACAGGGAGGCAGATACGCAGTATTTT. Its translation is CASREGDREADTQYF. The chain combines TRBV6-1 with TRBJ2-3, with 9 bases aligning to TRBD1. Germline V gene data show CDR1 as MNHNS and CDR2 as SASEGT. The CDR3 has 15 amino acids.

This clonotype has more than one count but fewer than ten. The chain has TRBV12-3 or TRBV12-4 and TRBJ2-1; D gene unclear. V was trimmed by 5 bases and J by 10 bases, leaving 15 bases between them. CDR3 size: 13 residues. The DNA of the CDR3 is TGTGCCAGCAGTCGACCGTTAAAAAACGAGCAGTTCTTC. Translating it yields CASSRPLKNEQFF.

CDR3 residues: CASSRDINYGYTF. The DNA for the CDR3 is TGTGCCAGCAGCCGGGACATCAACTATGGCTACACCTTC. V usage is TRBV2 and J usage is TRBJ1-2; perhaps TRBD1 as D (6 bases). Germline CDR1 and CDR2: SNHLY and FYNNEI. The germline V and J ends were trimmed by 6 bases and 2 bases, with 10 bases remaining between them. This CDR3 is built from 13 residues.

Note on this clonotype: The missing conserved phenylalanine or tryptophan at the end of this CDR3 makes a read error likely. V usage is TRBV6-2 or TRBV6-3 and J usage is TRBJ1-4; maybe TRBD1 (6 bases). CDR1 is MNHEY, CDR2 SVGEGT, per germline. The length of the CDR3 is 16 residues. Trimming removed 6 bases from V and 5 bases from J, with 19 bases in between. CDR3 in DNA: TGTGCCAGCAGGCGTGGACAGACTATCCTAAATGAAAAACTGTTTTCT. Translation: CASRRGQTILNEKLFS.

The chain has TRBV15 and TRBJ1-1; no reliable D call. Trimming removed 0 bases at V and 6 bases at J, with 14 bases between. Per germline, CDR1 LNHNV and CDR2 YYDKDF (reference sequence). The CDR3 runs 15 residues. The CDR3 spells CATSRDVDSFAEAFF. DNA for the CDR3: TGTGCCACCAGCAGAGACGTGGACTCGTTCGCTGAAGCTTTCTTT.

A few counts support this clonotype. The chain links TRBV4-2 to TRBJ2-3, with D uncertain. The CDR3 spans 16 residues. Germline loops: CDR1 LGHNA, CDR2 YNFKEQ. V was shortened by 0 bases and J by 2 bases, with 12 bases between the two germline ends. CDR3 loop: CASSQEAGRYTDTQYF. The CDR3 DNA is TGTGCCAGCAGCCAAGAAGCAGGACGATACACAGATACGCAGTATTTT.

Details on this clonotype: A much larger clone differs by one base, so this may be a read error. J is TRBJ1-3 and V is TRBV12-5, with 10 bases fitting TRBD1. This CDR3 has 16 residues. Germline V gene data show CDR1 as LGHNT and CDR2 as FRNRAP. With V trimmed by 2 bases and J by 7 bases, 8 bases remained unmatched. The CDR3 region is CASGLLPPGQGNTIYF. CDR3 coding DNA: TGTGCTAGTGGTTTGCTTCCCCCGGGACAGGGGAACACCATATATTTT.

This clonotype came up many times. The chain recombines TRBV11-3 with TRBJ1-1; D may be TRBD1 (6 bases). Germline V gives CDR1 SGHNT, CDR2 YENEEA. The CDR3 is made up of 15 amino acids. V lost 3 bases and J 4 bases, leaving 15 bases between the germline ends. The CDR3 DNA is TGTGCCAGCAGCTTCGACCGACAGGCCCGCACTGAAGCTTTCTTT. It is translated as CASSFDRQARTEAFF. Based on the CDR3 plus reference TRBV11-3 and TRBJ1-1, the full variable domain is EAGVVQSPRYKIIEKKQPVAFWCNPISGHNTLYWYLQNLGQGPELLIRYENEEAVDDSQLPKDRFSAERLKGVDSTLKIQPAELGDSAVYLCASSFDRQARTEAFFGQGTRLTVV.

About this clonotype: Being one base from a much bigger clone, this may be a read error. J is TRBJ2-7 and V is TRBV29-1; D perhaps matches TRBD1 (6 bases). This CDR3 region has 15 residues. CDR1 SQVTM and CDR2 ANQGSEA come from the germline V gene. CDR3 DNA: TGCAGCGTTGAAGCCAGGGGACACAACTCCTACGAGCAGTGCTTC. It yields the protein CSVEARGHNSYEQCF.

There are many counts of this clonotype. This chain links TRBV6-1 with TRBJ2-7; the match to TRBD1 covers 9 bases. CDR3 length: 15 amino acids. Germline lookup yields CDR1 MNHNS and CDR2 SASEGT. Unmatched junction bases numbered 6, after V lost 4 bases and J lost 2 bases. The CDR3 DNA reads TGTGCCAGCAGTGGGCACGGGACAGGGCCCTACGAGCAGTACTTC. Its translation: CASSGHGTGPYEQYF.

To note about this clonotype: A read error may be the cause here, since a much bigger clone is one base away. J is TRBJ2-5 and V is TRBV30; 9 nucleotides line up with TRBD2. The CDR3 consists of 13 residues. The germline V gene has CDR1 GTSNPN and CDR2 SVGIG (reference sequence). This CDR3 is CATAWTSAETRYF. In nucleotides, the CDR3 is TGTGCCACTGCTTGGACTAGCGCAGAGACCCGGTACTTC. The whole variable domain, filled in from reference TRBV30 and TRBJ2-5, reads SQTIHQWPATLVQPVGSPLSLECTVEGTSNPNLYWYRQAAGRGLQLLFYSVGIGQISSEVPQNLSASRPQDRQFILSSKKLLLSDSGFYLCATAWTSAETRYFGPGTRLLVL.